This T cell receptor beta chain was sequenced during a study of blood T cell repertoires in COVID-19. Study information: From the United States, Italy and Spain came samples of acute and convalescent COVID-19. PBMCs, B-cell-depleted T cells, or T cells provided the cDNA or gDNA that made up the material.

V was clipped by 4 bases and J by 5 bases, with 11 bases between them. In germline, CDR1 is SGHTA, CDR2 FQGNSA. The CDR3 spans 13 residues. Source study methods: Reference gene primer amplification yielded estimated nucleated cell counts. Sequencing used immunoSEQ multiplex PCR; TCRdb keeps in-frame clones, though not all of them. V and J calls plus clone size are reproduced from that table; the DNA served to infer D and trimming. The data show tens of thousands of clones, about 90% seen once. The clonotype was recovered from a man older than 75 with acute or convalescent COVID-19. V gene TRBV7-2 combines with J gene TRBJ1-2; D is perhaps TRBD1 (5 bases). What was sequenced was peripheral blood. The CDR3 is CASSSDSVYGYTF. DNA of the CDR3: TGTGCCAGCAGCTCTGACAGCGTTTATGGCTACACCTTC.